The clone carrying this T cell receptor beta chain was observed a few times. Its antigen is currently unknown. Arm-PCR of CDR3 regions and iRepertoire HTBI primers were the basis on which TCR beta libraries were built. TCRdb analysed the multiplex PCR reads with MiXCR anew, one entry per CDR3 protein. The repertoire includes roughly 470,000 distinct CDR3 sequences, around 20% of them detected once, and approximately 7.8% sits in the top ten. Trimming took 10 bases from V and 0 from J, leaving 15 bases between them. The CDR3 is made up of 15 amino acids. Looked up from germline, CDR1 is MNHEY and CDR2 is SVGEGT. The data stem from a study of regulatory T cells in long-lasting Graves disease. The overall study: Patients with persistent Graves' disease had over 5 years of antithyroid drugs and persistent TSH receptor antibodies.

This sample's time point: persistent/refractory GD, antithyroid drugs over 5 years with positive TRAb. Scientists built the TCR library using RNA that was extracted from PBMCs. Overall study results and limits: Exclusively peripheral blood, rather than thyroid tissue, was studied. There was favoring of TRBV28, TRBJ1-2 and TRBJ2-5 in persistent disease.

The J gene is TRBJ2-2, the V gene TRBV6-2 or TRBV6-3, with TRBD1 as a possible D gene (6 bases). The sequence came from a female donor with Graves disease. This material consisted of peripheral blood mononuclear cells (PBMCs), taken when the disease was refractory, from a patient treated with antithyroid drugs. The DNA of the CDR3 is TGTGCCATCCCTGGGGGCGAGTCGAACACCGGGGAGCTGTTTTTT. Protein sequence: CAIPGGESNTGELFF.